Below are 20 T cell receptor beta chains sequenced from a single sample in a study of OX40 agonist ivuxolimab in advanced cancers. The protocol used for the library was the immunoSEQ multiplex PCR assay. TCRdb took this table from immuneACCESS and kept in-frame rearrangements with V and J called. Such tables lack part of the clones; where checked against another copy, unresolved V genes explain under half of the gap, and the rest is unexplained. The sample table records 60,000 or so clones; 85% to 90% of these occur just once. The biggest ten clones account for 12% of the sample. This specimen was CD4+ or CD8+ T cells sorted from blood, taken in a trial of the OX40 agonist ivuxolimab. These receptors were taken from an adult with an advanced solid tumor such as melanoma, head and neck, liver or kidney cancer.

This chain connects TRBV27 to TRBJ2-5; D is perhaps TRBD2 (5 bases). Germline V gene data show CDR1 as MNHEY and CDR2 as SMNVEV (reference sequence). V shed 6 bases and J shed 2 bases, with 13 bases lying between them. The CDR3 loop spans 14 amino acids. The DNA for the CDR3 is TGTGCCAGCAGGCCTACGGGAAAGCAAGAGACCCAGTACTTC. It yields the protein CASRPTGKQETQYF.

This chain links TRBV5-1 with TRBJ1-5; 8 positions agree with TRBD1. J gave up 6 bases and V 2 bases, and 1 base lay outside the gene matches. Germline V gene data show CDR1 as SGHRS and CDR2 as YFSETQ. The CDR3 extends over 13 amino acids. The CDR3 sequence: CASSLTGGQPQHF. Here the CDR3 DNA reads TGCGCCAGCAGCTTAACAGGGGGTCAGCCCCAGCATTTT.

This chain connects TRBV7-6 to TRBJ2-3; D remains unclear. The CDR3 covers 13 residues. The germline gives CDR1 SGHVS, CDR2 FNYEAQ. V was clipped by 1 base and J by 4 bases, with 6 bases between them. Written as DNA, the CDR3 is TGTGCCAGCAGCTTAGGACCCGCAGATACGCAGTATTTT. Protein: CASSLGPADTQYF. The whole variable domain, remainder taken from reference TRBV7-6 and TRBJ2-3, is GAGVSQSPRYKVTKRGQDVALRCDPISGHVSLYWYRQALGQGPEFLTYFNYEAQQDKSGLPNDRFSAERPEGSISTLTIQRTEQRDSAMYRCASSLGPADTQYFGPGTRLTVL.

CDR3 residues: CASSSWGPGNEQFF. In DNA form, the CDR3 reads TGTGCCAGCAGCTCCTGGGGGCCGGGCAATGAGCAGTTCTTC. The V call is TRBV11-3, the J call TRBJ2-1, with D tentatively TRBD1 (6 bases). The germline V and J ends were trimmed by 4 bases and 6 bases, with 13 bases remaining between them. This CDR3 region has 14 residues. Germline V CDR1 and CDR2: SGHNT, YENEEA.

The CDR3 DNA reads as TGTGCCATCAGTGAATCGGACAGGTACCCTTCCTACGAGCAGTACTTC. Amino acids: CAISESDRYPSYEQYF. The chain uses TRBV10-3 and TRBJ2-7; TRBD1 matches 7 bases. The ends lost 3 bases at V and 1 base at J; junction bases unmatched: 9. Germline-derived CDR1 and CDR2 are ENHRY and SYGVKD. This CDR3 spans 16 amino acids.

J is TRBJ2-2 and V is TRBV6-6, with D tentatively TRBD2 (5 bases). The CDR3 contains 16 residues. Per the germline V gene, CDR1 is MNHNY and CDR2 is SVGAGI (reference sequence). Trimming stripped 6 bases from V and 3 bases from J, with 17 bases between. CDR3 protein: CASRPPLLGDTGELFF. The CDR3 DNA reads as TGTGCCAGCAGACCGCCCTTGCTCGGGGACACCGGGGAGCTGTTTTTT.

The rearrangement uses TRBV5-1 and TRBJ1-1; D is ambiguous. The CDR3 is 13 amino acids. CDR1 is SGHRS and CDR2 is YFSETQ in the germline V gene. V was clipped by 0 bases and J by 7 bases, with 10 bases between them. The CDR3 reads CASSLDQPYEAFF. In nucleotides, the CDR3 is TGCGCCAGCAGCTTGGATCAACCTTATGAAGCTTTCTTT.

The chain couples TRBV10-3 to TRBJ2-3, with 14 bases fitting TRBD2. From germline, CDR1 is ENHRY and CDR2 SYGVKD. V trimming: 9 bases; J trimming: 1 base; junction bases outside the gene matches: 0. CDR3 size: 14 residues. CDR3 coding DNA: TGTGCCATGGGACTAGCGGGAGGCACAGATACGCAGTATTTT. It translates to CAMGLAGGTDTQYF.

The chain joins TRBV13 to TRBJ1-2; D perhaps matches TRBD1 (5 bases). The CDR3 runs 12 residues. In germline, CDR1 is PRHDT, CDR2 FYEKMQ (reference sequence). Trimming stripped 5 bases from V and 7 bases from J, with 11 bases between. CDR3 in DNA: TGTGCCAGCAGCCTCCGTGGGGGTGGCTACACCTTC. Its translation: CASSLRGGGYTF.

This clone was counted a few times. The DNA for the CDR3 is TGTGCCAGCAGTCCTCCCGGGCACAATGAGCAGTTCTTC. Translated, it gives CASSPPGHNEQFF. The gene calls are TRBV6-1 and TRBJ2-1; no clear D. This CDR3 comprises 13 residues. V lost 5 bases and J lost 5, with 10 bases in between. The germline CDR1 and CDR2 sequences are MNHNS and SASEGT.

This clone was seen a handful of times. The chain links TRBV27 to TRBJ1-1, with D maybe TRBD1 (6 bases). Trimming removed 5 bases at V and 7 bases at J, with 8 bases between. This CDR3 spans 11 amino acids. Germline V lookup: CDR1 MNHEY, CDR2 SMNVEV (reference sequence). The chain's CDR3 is CASSKTGEAFF. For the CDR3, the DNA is TGTGCCAGCAGTAAGACAGGTGAAGCTTTCTTT.

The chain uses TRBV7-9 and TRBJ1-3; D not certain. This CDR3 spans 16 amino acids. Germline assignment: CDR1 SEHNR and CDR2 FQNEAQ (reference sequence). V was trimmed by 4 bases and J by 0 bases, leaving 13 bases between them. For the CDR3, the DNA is TGTGCCAGCAGCTCAACTCAGGTCATCTCTGGAAACACCATATATTTT. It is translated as CASSSTQVISGNTIYF.

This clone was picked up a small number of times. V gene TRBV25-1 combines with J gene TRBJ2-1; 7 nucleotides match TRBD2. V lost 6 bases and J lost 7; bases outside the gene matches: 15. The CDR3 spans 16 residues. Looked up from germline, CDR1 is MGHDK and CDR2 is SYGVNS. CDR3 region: CASRHWVGGGENEQFF. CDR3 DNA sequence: TGTGCCAGCAGACACTGGGTCGGGGGAGGGGAGAATGAGCAGTTCTTC.

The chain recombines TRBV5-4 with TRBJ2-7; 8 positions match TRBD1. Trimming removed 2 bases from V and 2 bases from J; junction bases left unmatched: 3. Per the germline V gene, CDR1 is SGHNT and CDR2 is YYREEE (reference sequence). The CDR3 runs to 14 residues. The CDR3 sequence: CASSFGQGTYEQYF. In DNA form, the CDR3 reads TGTGCCAGCAGCTTTGGACAGGGAACCTACGAGCAGTACTTC.

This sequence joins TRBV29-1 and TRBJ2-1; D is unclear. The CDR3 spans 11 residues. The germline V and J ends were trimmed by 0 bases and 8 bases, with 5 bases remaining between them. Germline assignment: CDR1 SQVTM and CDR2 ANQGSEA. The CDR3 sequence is CSVEDMDEQFF. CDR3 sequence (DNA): TGCAGCGTTGAAGATATGGATGAGCAGTTCTTC.

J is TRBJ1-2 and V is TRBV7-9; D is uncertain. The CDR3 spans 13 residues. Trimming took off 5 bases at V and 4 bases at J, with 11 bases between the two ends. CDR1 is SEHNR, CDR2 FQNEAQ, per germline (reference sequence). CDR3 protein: CASSHPDRYGYTF. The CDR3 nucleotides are TGTGCCAGCAGCCACCCCGACCGCTATGGCTACACCTTC.

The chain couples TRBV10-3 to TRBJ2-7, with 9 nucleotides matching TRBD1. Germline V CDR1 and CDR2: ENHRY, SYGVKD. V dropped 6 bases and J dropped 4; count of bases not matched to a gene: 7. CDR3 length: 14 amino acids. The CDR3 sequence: CAIRVQGALYEQYF. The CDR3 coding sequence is TGTGCCATCAGAGTACAGGGGGCTCTTTACGAGCAGTACTTC.

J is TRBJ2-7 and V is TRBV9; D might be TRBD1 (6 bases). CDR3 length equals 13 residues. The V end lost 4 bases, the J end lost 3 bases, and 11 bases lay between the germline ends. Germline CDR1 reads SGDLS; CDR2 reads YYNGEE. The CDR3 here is CASSPRTDYEQYF. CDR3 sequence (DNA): TGTGCCAGCAGCCCCAGGACAGACTACGAGCAGTACTTC.

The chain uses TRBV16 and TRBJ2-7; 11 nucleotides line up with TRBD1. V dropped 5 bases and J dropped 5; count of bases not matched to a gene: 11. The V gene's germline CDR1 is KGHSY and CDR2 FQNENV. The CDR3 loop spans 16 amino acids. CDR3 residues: CASSSGVRTGGDEQYF. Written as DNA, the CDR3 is TGTGCCAGCAGCTCCGGGGTTAGGACAGGGGGCGACGAGCAGTACTTC.

CDR3 amino acids: CASSFGLAGDTDTQYF. As DNA, the CDR3 is TGTGCCAGCAGTTTCGGGTTAGCGGGTGACACAGATACGCAGTATTTT. V is TRBV28 and J is TRBJ2-3; 7 nucleotides align to TRBD2. Trimming at V came to 3 bases and at J to 2 bases, leaving 8 bases not matched to a gene. The CDR3 covers 16 residues. Per germline, CDR1 MDHEN and CDR2 SYDVKM.